Presented here are 29 T cell receptor beta chains from one specimen sequenced in a study of CD8+CD57+ T cells in acquired aplastic anemia. Genomic DNA templated the TCR beta VDJ and CDR3 profiling. TCRdb redid the calling of the reads with MiXCR, one entry per CDR3 protein. This table has 400,000 to 450,000 distinct CDR3 sequences, under 80% appearing once. Sequencing was carried out using sorted CD4+, CD8+, or CD8+CD57+ T cells (not recorded which) from PBMCs. These receptors originate from a human donor in good health, serving as a control.

The rearrangement uses TRBV20-1 and TRBJ2-7, with D unresolved. Per germline, CDR1 DFQATT and CDR2 SNEGSKA (reference sequence). The length of the CDR3 is 14 residues. This chain's CDR3 is CSVNDRRKYHEQYF. The CDR3 bases are TGCAGCGTTAACGACCGTCGGAAGTATCACGAGCAGTACTTC.

The J gene is TRBJ2-2, the V gene TRBV2, with 9 bases identical to TRBD1. J gave up 6 bases and V 6 bases, and 5 bases lay outside the gene matches. The CDR3 extends over 14 amino acids. Germline V lookup: CDR1 SNHLY, CDR2 FYNNEI. The CDR3, as DNA: TGTGCCAGCAGGAGAGGGACAGGGCCCGGGGAGCTGTTTTTT. Translated, it gives CASRRGTGPGELFF. Full variable domain (rest looked up from reference TRBV2 and TRBJ2-2): EPEVTQTPSHQVTQMGQEVILRCVPISNHLYFYWYRQILGQKVEFLVSFYNNEISEKSEIFDDQFSVERPDGSNFTLKIRSTKLEDSAMYFCASRRGTGPGELFFGEGSRLTVL.

This clonotype was found many times. This chain joins TRBV20-1 and TRBJ1-6, with unresolved D. The CDR3 spans 16 residues. Trimming left V 2 bases short and J 0 bases short, with 11 bases between. Germline assignment: CDR1 DFQATT and CDR2 SNEGSKA (reference sequence). CDR3 region: CSARIDGTSYNSPLHF. The CDR3 DNA reads TGCAGTGCTAGAATTGACGGAACCTCCTATAATTCACCCCTCCACTTT.

This clonotype was seen ten or more times. The chain links TRBV7-2 to TRBJ2-1; 9 nucleotides line up with TRBD1. The CDR3 consists of 15 residues. V was pared by 5 bases and J by 5 bases, with 7 bases of the junction left unmatched. Germline-derived CDR1 and CDR2 are SGHTA and FQGNSA. The CDR3 nucleotides are TGTGCCAGCAGCATTACAGGGGGCCGCGACAATGAGCAGTTCTTC. Its protein product is CASSITGGRDNEQFF.

The DNA for the CDR3 is TGTGCCAGCAGCTTGGGACAGGGACCGCCCGAGGGGGGCTACACCTTC. It specifies CASSLGQGPPEGGYTF. The chain carries TRBV7-9 and TRBJ1-2, with 9 nucleotides matching TRBD1. Trimming removed 3 bases from V and 8 bases from J; junction bases left unmatched: 13. The CDR3 has 16 residues. The germline gives CDR1 SEHNR, CDR2 FQNEAQ (reference sequence).

V gene TRBV7-2 combines with J gene TRBJ1-1, with D maybe TRBD1 (6 bases). Germline values: CDR1 SGHTA, CDR2 FQGNSA. V lost 3 bases, J lost 11 bases, and 16 bases lay in between. The CDR3 spans 13 residues. Here the CDR3 DNA reads TGTGCCAGCAGCTTGGCGGGGGGCACTGGGGCTTTCTTT. Translated, it gives CASSLAGGTGAFF. The full variable domain, rest sourced from reference TRBV7-2 and TRBJ1-1, is GAGVSQSPSNKVTEKGKDVELRCDPISGHTALYWYRQSLGQGLEFLIYFQGNSAPDKSGLPSDRFSAERTGGSVSTLTIQRTQQEDSAVYLCASSLAGGTGAFFGQGTRLTVV.

V usage is TRBV7-2 and J usage is TRBJ1-2; D ambiguous. The CDR3 runs 14 residues. In germline, CDR1 is SGHTA, CDR2 FQGNSA. The V end was cut by 5 bases, the J end by 1 base, with 11 bases between. CDR3 sequence: CASSPDGHNYGYTF. The CDR3 DNA follows: TGTGCCAGCAGCCCCGATGGGCATAACTATGGCTACACCTTC. Filled out from reference TRBV7-2 and TRBJ1-2, the complete variable domain reads GAGVSQSPSNKVTEKGKDVELRCDPISGHTALYWYRQSLGQGLEFLIYFQGNSAPDKSGLPSDRFSAERTGGSVSTLTIQRTQQEDSAVYLCASSPDGHNYGYTFGSGTRLTVV.

As for this clonotype: The conserved closing phenylalanine or tryptophan is absent in this CDR3, likely reflecting a read error. The V gene is TRBV29-1, the J gene TRBJ2-5; D remains unclear. CDR3 length: 14 residues. V lost 0 bases, J lost 0 bases, and 8 bases lay in between. Germline CDR1 reads SQVTM; CDR2 reads ANQGSEA. The CDR3 nucleotides read TGCAGCGTTGAAGATCGTGCGTACCAAGAGACCCAGTACACA. Protein: CSVEDRAYQETQYT.

This clonotype has a single count. One end of the junction varies from germline; a read error may be responsible. The rearrangement uses TRBV5-1 and TRBJ2-7; TRBD2 is a possible D gene (5 bases). This CDR3 comprises 15 residues. Germline values: CDR1 SGHRS, CDR2 YFSETQ. CDR3 DNA: TGTGCCAGCAGCCCTAAACGGGGAGATCGATACGAGCAGTACTTC. This sequence encodes CASSPKRGDRYEQYF.

Worth noting for this clonotype: It may be a read error: a sequence one base away is much more abundant. The V and J genes are TRBV5-4 and TRBJ1-2; TRBD1 matches at 8 bases. Per the germline V gene, CDR1 is SGHNT and CDR2 is YYREEE (reference sequence). The CDR3 is 15 amino acids. V lost 3 bases, J lost 3 bases, and 7 bases stayed unmatched. The CDR3 sequence is CASSCPGTGYYGYTF. CDR3 bases: TGTGCCAGCAGCTGTCCCGGGACAGGATACTATGGCTACACCTTC.

For this clonotype: Since no conserved phenylalanine or tryptophan closes the CDR3, a read error is the likely cause. It is unclear where the CDR3 begins or ends on the DNA, so no DNA is shown, and the CDR3 is as TCRdb lists it. J is TRBJ2-7 and V is TRBV7-2; the table's D call, TRBD1, was not checked against the DNA. Termini included, the CDR3 measures 14 amino acids. In germline, CDR1 is SGHTA, CDR2 FQGNSA. The CDR3 here is CASSYFRVRGPTNT.

The chain employs TRBV20-1 and TRBJ1-6; D is possibly TRBD1 (6 bases). CDR3 size: 15 residues. Germline CDR1 is DFQATT and CDR2 is SNEGSKA (reference sequence). Between the trimmed V and J ends, which lost 3 bases and 6 bases, there was a span of 15 bases. The CDR3 DNA is TGCAGTGCTAGCGGTCGGGGGGGCACTAATTCACCCCTCCACTTT. This translates into CSASGRGGTNSPLHF.

The gene calls are TRBV24-1 and TRBJ2-1; no reliable D call. Trimming pared 9 bases from V and 3 bases from J, leaving 8 bases between. This CDR3 comprises 12 residues. In germline, CDR1 is KGHDR, CDR2 SFDVKD. CDR3 residues: CATASGYNEQFF. The CDR3 nucleotides read TGTGCCACCGCTAGTGGCTACAATGAGCAGTTCTTC.

The J gene is TRBJ1-1, the V gene TRBV7-2; the match to TRBD1 covers 9 bases. The J segment lost 14 bases and the V segment lost 5 bases, leaving 18 bases of the junction unmatched. This CDR3 is built from 15 residues. Germline CDR1 and CDR2: SGHTA and FQGNSA. The CDR3 protein is CASSARQGVGGGYFF. In nucleotides, the CDR3 is TGTGCCAGCAGCGCGAGACAGGGGGTAGGCGGAGGCTACTTCTTT.

On this clonotype: At one end the junction does not follow the germline gene, possibly because of a read error. The chain recombines TRBV7-2 with TRBJ2-7; tentative D call: TRBD1 (5 bases). Per germline, CDR1 SGHTA and CDR2 FQGNSA. The CDR3 is 14 residues long. The CDR3 here is CATSSQKGPYAQYF. In DNA, the CDR3 is TGTGCCACCAGCTCCCAGAAGGGGCCCTACGCGCAGTACTTC.

This clonotype appeared many times. The V and J genes are TRBV2 and TRBJ2-1; 10 bases map to TRBD2. The CDR3 spans 16 residues. Germline CDR1 reads SNHLY; CDR2 reads FYNNEI. V shed 11 bases and J 4 bases; nucleotides not matched to a gene: 14. CDR3 protein: CAHTLNLAGVYNEQFF. CDR3 DNA sequence: TGTGCCCATACCCTCAACCTAGCGGGGGTTTACAATGAGCAGTTCTTC.

There are many counts of this clonotype. Germline and junction disagree at one end, which may indicate a read error. V gene TRBV7-7 combines with J gene TRBJ1-1, with a weak D call TRBD1 (6 bases). Germline CDR1 SSHAT, CDR2 FNYEAQ (reference sequence). The CDR3 is 12 amino acids. The CDR3 here is CASSRLQGEAFF. The CDR3, as DNA: TGTGCTAGCAGCAGGTTGCAGGGGGAAGCTTTCTTT.

This chain uses TRBV24-1 with TRBJ2-1; D ambiguous. V was clipped by 5 bases and J by 12 bases, with 10 bases between them. The CDR3 has 11 amino acids. CDR1 KGHDR and CDR2 SFDVKD come from the germline V gene. In nucleotides, the CDR3 is TGTGCCACCAGTGGTACGGATGGGCAGTTCTTC. It yields the protein CATSGTDGQFF.

This clonotype was picked up one time. The V and J genes are TRBV7-2 and TRBJ2-3, with 7 nucleotides matching TRBD1. The germline gives CDR1 SGHTA, CDR2 FQGNSA. V was pared by 5 bases and J by 12 bases, with 20 bases of the junction left unmatched. The CDR3 covers 16 residues. The CDR3 coding sequence is TGTGCCAGCAGCCCGATGACAGGGCTGCCCCAGCATTTTCAGTATTTT. It specifies CASSPMTGLPQHFQYF.

On this clonotype: The germline gene is not matched at one end of the junction; a read error may be the cause. The chain recombines TRBV9 with TRBJ1-1; D gene uncertain. The CDR3 has 14 amino acids. Germline-derived CDR1 and CDR2 are SGDLS and YYNGEE. The CDR3 loop is CATSRTRMVTEAFF. CDR3 DNA sequence: TGTGCCACCAGCCGCACTAGAATGGTCACTGAAGCTTTCTTT.

This chain links TRBV5-6 with TRBJ2-3; D is unclear. V was clipped by 1 base and J by 7 bases, with 7 bases between them. This CDR3 is built from 12 residues. Germline V gene lookup returns CDR1 SGHDT and CDR2 YYEEEE. CDR3 residues: CASSLTGNTQYF. CDR3 bases: TGTGCCAGCAGCTTGACGGGCAATACGCAGTATTTT.

The chain has TRBV4-1 and TRBJ2-1; 14 bases are shared with TRBD2. The CDR3 covers 15 residues. V trimming: 5 bases; J trimming: 11 bases; junction bases outside the gene matches: 8. Looked up from germline, CDR1 is MGHRA and CDR2 is YSYEKL. The CDR3 DNA reads as TGCGCCAGCAGCTCTACGGGACTAGCGGGAGAGAAGCAGTTCTTC. Its protein product is CASSSTGLAGEKQFF.

This clonotype was seen many times. This chain uses TRBV5-1 with TRBJ2-2; D is ambiguous. Trimming took off 4 bases at V and 4 bases at J, with 8 bases between the two ends. CDR1 SGHRS and CDR2 YFSETQ come from the germline V gene. There are 13 residues in the CDR3. The CDR3 DNA sequence: TGCGCCAGCAGCGCAAGCGTCACCGGGGAGCTGTTTTTT. Translating it yields CASSASVTGELFF. Full variable domain (outside the CDR3, taken from reference TRBV5-1 and TRBJ2-2): KAGVTQTPRYLIKTRGQQVTLSCSPISGHRSVSWYQQTPGQGLQFLFEYFSETQRNKGNFPGRFSGRQFSNSRSEMNVSTLELGDSALYLCASSASVTGELFFGEGSRLTVL.

This clonotype has only a few counts. The rearrangement joins TRBV30 to TRBJ2-4; D call uncertain. Per the germline V gene, CDR1 is GTSNPN and CDR2 is SVGIG (reference sequence). This CDR3 region has 14 residues. V was trimmed by 6 bases and J by 4 bases, leaving 16 bases between them. The CDR3 bases are TGTGCCTGTCACCTCGGACCGAGGAAAAACATTCAGTACTTC. It translates to CACHLGPRKNIQYF.

The J gene is TRBJ2-7, the V gene TRBV10-3; the D is unclear. Germline CDR1 ENHRY, CDR2 SYGVKD. V lost 3 bases and J 3 bases, leaving 12 bases between the germline ends. This CDR3 comprises 14 residues. CDR3 residues: CAISENRAVYEQYF. CDR3 sequence (DNA): TGTGCCATCAGTGAAAATAGGGCGGTCTACGAGCAGTACTTC.

Worth noting for this clonotype: One end of the junction is discordant with germline, which a read error may explain. This chain uses TRBV3-1 with TRBJ1-4; D is undetermined. CDR3 length: 14 amino acids. Germline V gene sequence: CDR1 LGHDT, CDR2 YNNKEL (reference sequence). CDR3 protein: CAGSQDYGNEKLFF. In DNA form, the CDR3 reads TGTGCCGGCAGCCAAGATTATGGTAATGAAAAACTGTTTTTT.

This chain connects TRBV5-1 to TRBJ1-2, with TRBD1 identical over 7 bases. The CDR3 consists of 15 residues. Germline values: CDR1 SGHRS, CDR2 YFSETQ. Germline trimming cut 0 bases from V and 4 bases from J; bases unmatched to any gene: 6. The CDR3 DNA reads TGCGCCAGCAGCTTGGGCAAAGACAGGGCCTATGGCTACACCTTC. This sequence encodes CASSLGKDRAYGYTF.

Of note for this clonotype: One junction end disagrees with the germline gene, perhaps due to a read error. The chain is built from TRBV2 and TRBJ1-1; TRBD1 agrees at 7 bases. Germline lookup yields CDR1 SNHLY and CDR2 FYNNEI. The length of the CDR3 is 14 residues. The CDR3 is CASSYDRENSPVHF. In DNA, the CDR3 is TGTGCCAGCAGTTACGACAGGGAGAACTCTCCCGTTCACTTT.

Note on this clonotype: Because the CDR3 is missing its conserved closing phenylalanine or tryptophan, this is likely a read error. The V gene is TRBV15, the J gene TRBJ2-1; no reliable D call. Germline V gives CDR1 LNHNV, CDR2 YYDKDF (reference sequence). The CDR3 sequence is 14 residues long. CDR3 DNA: TGTTCTGCCAGCAGCTTAACATGGGGCAATGAGCAGTTCCTC. This sequence encodes CSASSLTWGNEQFL.